Following are 6 T cell receptor beta chains from one sample sequenced in a study of Graves' ophthalmopathy and Graves' hyperthyroidism. Amplified TCR beta CDR3 regions were obtained using RNA transcripts as template. HTBI primers primed a first-round RT-PCR, and a second-round multiplex PCR followed. TCRdb processed the multiplex PCR reads anew with MiXCR; each CDR3 protein has one entry. The table has about 340,000 distinct CDR3 sequences, roughly 15% seen once; the top ten hold roughly an eighth. Material for sequencing was peripheral blood. The source is an adult man with Graves' ophthalmopathy.

This clonotype showed up many times. The rearrangement joins TRBV6-2 or TRBV6-3 to TRBJ1-2; D is possibly TRBD1 (6 bases). The V end lost 5 bases, the J end lost 3 bases, and 13 bases lay between the germline ends. CDR3 length: 14 amino acids. CDR1 MNHEY and CDR2 SVGEGT come from the germline V gene. The CDR3 region is CASSVPYRDYGYTF. CDR3 coding DNA: TGTGCCAGCAGTGTTCCGTACAGGGACTATGGCTACACCTTC.

This clonotype was observed many times. The rearrangement joins TRBV29-1 to TRBJ1-1; D is uncertain. V was clipped by 6 bases and J by 0 bases, with 14 bases between them. The CDR3 runs to 14 residues. Germline V lookup: CDR1 SQVTM, CDR2 ANQGSEA. Written as DNA, the CDR3 is TGCAGCGTCGCGACGGGGATTCTGAACACTGAAGCTTTCTTT. This sequence encodes CSVATGILNTEAFF.

This clonotype has a count of ten or more. The V and J genes are TRBV7-2 and TRBJ1-3, with a tentative D call TRBD1 (5 bases). The length of the CDR3 is 14 residues. CDR1 SGHTA and CDR2 FQGNSA come from the germline V gene. V was pared by 2 bases and J by 7 bases, with 12 bases between. CDR3 sequence reads: CASSLNRMRNTIYF. CDR3 DNA: TGTGCCAGCAGCTTAAACAGGATGAGGAACACCATATATTTT.

The gene calls are TRBV20-1 and TRBJ1-2; TRBD1 matches at 9 bases. V shed 4 bases and J 4 bases; nucleotides not matched to a gene: 10. Germline loops: CDR1 DFQATT, CDR2 SNEGSKA (reference sequence). There are 15 residues in the CDR3. This CDR3 reads CSATSTGGVTYGYTF. The DNA of the CDR3 is TGCAGTGCTACATCGACAGGGGGAGTTACCTATGGCTACACCTTC.

The table lists this clonotype with many counts. This chain connects TRBV19 to TRBJ1-6, with a tentative D call TRBD1 (5 bases). Germline loops: CDR1 LNHDA, CDR2 SQIVND (reference sequence). V shed 3 bases and J shed 7 bases, with 13 bases lying between them. The CDR3 runs 15 residues. The CDR3 spells CASSISRGKNSPLHF. In DNA form, the CDR3 reads TGTGCCAGTAGTATTTCTAGGGGCAAGAATTCACCCCTCCACTTT.

This clonotype has at least ten counts. CDR3 DNA: TGTGCCAGCAGTTACATTGAGCTTCAGCCCCAGCATTTT. Residues: CASSYIELQPQHF. V and J are TRBV6-2 or TRBV6-3 and TRBJ1-5; no clear D. V was clipped by 2 bases and J by 6 bases, with 8 bases between them. In germline, CDR1 is MNHEY, CDR2 SVGEGT. This CDR3 spans 13 amino acids.